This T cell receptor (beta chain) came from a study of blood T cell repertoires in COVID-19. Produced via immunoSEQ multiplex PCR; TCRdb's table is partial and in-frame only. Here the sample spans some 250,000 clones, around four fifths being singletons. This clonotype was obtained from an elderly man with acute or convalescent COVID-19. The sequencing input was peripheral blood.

The CDR3 sequence is CASSLGQKYGYTF. The CDR3 DNA reads TGTGCCAGCAGCTTGGGACAAAAGTATGGCTACACCTTC. The V and J genes are TRBV5-4 and TRBJ1-2, with D unclear. The CDR3 consists of 13 residues. In germline, CDR1 is SGHNT, CDR2 YYREEE (reference sequence). Trimming stripped 0 bases from V and 5 bases from J, with 8 bases between.